This entry describes one T cell receptor (beta chain). This entry is derived from a study of blood T cell repertoires in COVID-19. Assay used: immunoSEQ multiplex PCR; TCRdb lists only in-frame clones, some missing. The table shows around 300,000 clones, with about 91% occurring only once. Material for sequencing was peripheral blood. The TCR comes from a woman aged 30 to 39 with COVID-19, enrolled during active disease.

The CDR3 DNA reads TGTGCCAGCAGCTTCAGTTACAATGAGCAGTTCTTC. Its translation: CASSFSYNEQFF. The chain recombines TRBV6-5 with TRBJ2-1, with D hard to call. CDR1 is MNHEY, CDR2 SVGAGI, per germline. The CDR3 sequence is 12 residues long. Deletions cut 6 bases from V and 4 bases from J, with 7 bases between.